These T cell receptor beta chains were read from a single sample in a study of T-cell memory formation after mild COVID-19. MiXCR, run by TCRdb on the 5' RACE reads, gives a single entry per CDR3 protein. The table lists roughly 350,000 distinct CDR3 sequences, about an eighth of them singletons. Sample: PBMCs or a T cell subset sorted from them (not recorded which). The source of these receptors is a man aged 18-30 years who had mild COVID-19 (a few samples of this study predate the infection). Cell type and time point are not known. The CDR3 runs from the conserved cysteine through the conserved F or W.

v_gene,j_gene,CDR3aa
TRBV7-9,TRBJ2-1,CASSFGGGPGDEQFF
TRBV28,TRBJ2-6,CASSTVGGGLSTGANVLTF
TRBV3-1,TRBJ2-1,CASSPHGGDEQFF
TRBV3-1,TRBJ1-4,CASSQGNVGFNEKLFF
TRBV6-5,TRBJ2-5,CASTGDSETQYF
TRBV4-1,TRBJ1-2,CASSKGVGYTF
TRBV11-2,TRBJ2-2,CASSLRGDLNTGELFF
TRBV20-1,TRBJ2-1,CSARVRTGVPRGNEQFF
TRBV29-1,TRBJ2-1,CSGGAVYNEQFF
TRBV27,TRBJ2-6,CASSPGQYNSGANVLTF
TRBV27,TRBJ2-2,CASRVGAASTGELFF
TRBV5-1,TRBJ2-1,CASSLGDKGVGEQFF
TRBV6-5,TRBJ2-3,CASSYSQAGNTQYF
TRBV7-2,TRBJ1-2,CASSYDRGYGYTF
TRBV5-1,TRBJ2-2,CASSLVREAGTTGELFF
TRBV12-3/TRBV12-4,TRBJ2-1,CASREAGGPNEQFF
TRBV2,TRBJ2-5,CASSGLVQETQYF
TRBV7-3,TRBJ2-3,CASSSSGAVNTDTQYF
TRBV6-5,TRBJ1-2,CASSSRGGNYGYTF
TRBV14,TRBJ2-1,CASSRTSGSYNEQFF
TRBV6-6,TRBJ2-3,CASSYPPEGTDTQYF
TRBV29-1,TRBJ2-3,CSVEAGAGTRTDTQYF
TRBV6-5,TRBJ2-4,CASSYSGGLAKNIQYF
TRBV2,TRBJ2-2,CASAVHGPPSTGELFF
TRBV6-2/TRBV6-3,TRBJ2-3,CASKNSATDTQYF
TRBV4-2,TRBJ2-7,CASSQGLAGGYEQYF
TRBV29-1,TRBJ1-1,CSVYRGTEAFF
TRBV5-6,TRBJ2-3,CASGIPGTEGDTQYF
TRBV6-1,TRBJ1-2,CASSWRTGPTDGYTF
TRBV11-2,TRBJ2-7,CASSLDLTYEQYF
TRBV4-2,TRBJ1-1,CASSQDMAGGGTEAFF
TRBV4-3,TRBJ2-7,CASSQGGTGFYEQYF
TRBV20-1,TRBJ1-3,CSARKLTGRSSGNTIYF
TRBV5-1,TRBJ2-5,CASSLGVQETQYF